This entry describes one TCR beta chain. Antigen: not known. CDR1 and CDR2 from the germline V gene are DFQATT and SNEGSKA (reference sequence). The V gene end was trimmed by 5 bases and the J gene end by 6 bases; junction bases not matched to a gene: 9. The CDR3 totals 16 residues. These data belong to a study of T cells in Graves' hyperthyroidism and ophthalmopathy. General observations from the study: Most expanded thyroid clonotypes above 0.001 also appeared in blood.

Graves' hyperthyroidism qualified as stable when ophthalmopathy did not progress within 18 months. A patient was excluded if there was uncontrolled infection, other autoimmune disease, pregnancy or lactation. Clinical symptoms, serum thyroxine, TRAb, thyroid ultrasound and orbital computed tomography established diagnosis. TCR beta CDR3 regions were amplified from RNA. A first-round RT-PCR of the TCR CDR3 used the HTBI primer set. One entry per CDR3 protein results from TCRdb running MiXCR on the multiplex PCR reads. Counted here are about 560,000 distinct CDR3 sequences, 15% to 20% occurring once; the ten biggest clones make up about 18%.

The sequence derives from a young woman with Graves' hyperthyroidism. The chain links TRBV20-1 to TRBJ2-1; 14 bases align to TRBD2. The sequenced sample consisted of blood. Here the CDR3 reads CSASGTSGRLGNEQFF. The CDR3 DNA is TGCAGTGCTTCCGGGACTAGCGGGAGATTGGGCAATGAGCAGTTCTTC.